These 23 T cell receptor beta chains share one sample of origin, sequenced in a study of T cells and Merkel cell carcinoma outcomes. The method was immunoSEQ multiplex PCR; TCRdb's version includes in-frame clones alone and lacks a portion of them. The table shows under 2,500 clones, with nearly 95% occurring only once. The sequenced material came from tumor tissue from Merkel cell carcinoma. The receptor source for this set is a human donor with Merkel cell carcinoma.

This clone was recorded only once. The chain employs TRBV2 and TRBJ2-6; TRBD1 aligns across 9 bases. CDR3 length: 17 amino acids. V shed 5 bases and J 3 bases; nucleotides not matched to a gene: 8. Germline lookup yields CDR1 SNHLY and CDR2 FYNNEI. This CDR3 is CASSWDRAWDGANVLTF. The CDR3 region has the DNA TGTGCCAGCAGTTGGGACAGGGCATGGGATGGGGCCAACGTCCTGACTTTC.

This chain uses TRBV28 with TRBJ2-3, with 7 bases identical to TRBD2. The J segment lost 0 bases and the V segment lost 3 bases, leaving 3 bases of the junction unmatched. The CDR3 is 15 amino acids. Germline values: CDR1 MDHEN, CDR2 SYDVKM. CDR3: CASSFGGGSTDTQYF. For the CDR3, the DNA is TGTGCCAGCAGTTTTGGCGGGGGAAGCACAGATACGCAGTATTTT.

This chain links TRBV6-5 with TRBJ1-2, with 8 nucleotides matching TRBD1. In germline, CDR1 is MNHEY, CDR2 SVGAGI. Trimming cost V 2 bases and J 4 bases; bases outside gene matches: 3. CDR3 length equals 14 residues. The CDR3 DNA is TGTGCCAGCAGTTACCAGGGGGCAGGCTATGGCTACACCTTC. Translating gives CASSYQGAGYGYTF.

The table lists this clone with a few counts. This chain joins TRBV29-1 and TRBJ2-7; TRBD2 matches at 10 bases. The V gene end was trimmed by 7 bases and the J gene end by 9 bases; junction bases not matched to a gene: 12. This CDR3 is 13 amino acids long. CDR1 and CDR2 (germline): SQVTM, ANQGSEA. The CDR3 coding sequence is TGCAGCGGCATAGGCCTAGCGGGGGAACCGCAGTACTTC. As protein: CSGIGLAGEPQYF.

The J gene is TRBJ2-7, the V gene TRBV7-9; D is unclear. CDR3 length: 12 amino acids. Germline values: CDR1 SEHNR, CDR2 FQNEAQ (reference sequence). The V gene lost 2 bases and the J gene lost 1 base, with 3 bases spanning the gap. The CDR3 region is CASSLTSYEQYF. CDR3 DNA: TGTGCCAGCAGCTTAACTTCCTACGAGCAGTACTTC.

The V and J genes are TRBV5-6 and TRBJ1-5, with unresolved D. Trimming left V 2 bases short and J 2 bases short, with 11 bases between. This CDR3 is built from 15 residues. Germline CDR1 and CDR2: SGHDT and YYEEEE. The CDR3: CASSLRQMGNQPQHF. The CDR3 nucleotides read TGTGCCAGCAGCTTAAGGCAGATGGGCAATCAGCCCCAGCATTTT.

The CDR3 DNA sequence: TGCGCCAGCAGCCAAGATTCAGGGGGCGGAAACATTCAGTACTTC. As protein: CASSQDSGGGNIQYF. The chain is built from TRBV4-3 and TRBJ2-4; 8 nucleotides align to TRBD1. V gave up 0 bases and J gave up 6 bases; unmatched junction bases: 4. This CDR3 contains 15 residues. The V gene's germline CDR1 is LGHNA and CDR2 YSLEER.

The chain combines TRBV19 with TRBJ1-1; D is undetermined. The CDR3 is made up of 15 amino acids. The V end lost 2 bases, the J end lost 1 base, and 11 bases lay between the germline ends. The germline V gene has CDR1 LNHDA and CDR2 SQIVND (reference sequence). The CDR3 DNA follows: TGTGCCAGTAGTATAATTGAAAGGGAGAACACTGAAGCTTTCTTT. This sequence encodes CASSIIERENTEAFF.

The chain links TRBV19 to TRBJ1-1; 8 nucleotides align to TRBD1. V lost 5 bases to trimming and J lost 1 base; unmatched junction nucleotides: 9. Germline V lookup: CDR1 LNHDA, CDR2 SQIVND (reference sequence). The CDR3 sequence is 16 residues long. This chain's CDR3 is CASSLGYGQGNTEAFF. The CDR3 DNA reads as TGTGCCAGTAGTCTGGGATACGGACAGGGGAACACTGAAGCTTTCTTT.

The chain links TRBV7-9 to TRBJ2-5; 9 nucleotides line up with TRBD1. CDR3 length: 14 residues. Germline V gene lookup returns CDR1 SEHNR and CDR2 FQNEAQ (reference sequence). V lost 5 bases and J lost 4; bases outside the gene matches: 5. The CDR3 bases are TGTGCCAGCAGCCTCGGGACAGGGCGAGAGACCCAGTACTTC. It is translated as CASSLGTGRETQYF.

This clone occurred a few times. The genes are TRBV5-1 and TRBJ2-7; D not resolved. Trimming took 0 bases from V and 3 from J, leaving 1 base between them. Germline assignment: CDR1 SGHRS and CDR2 YFSETQ. The CDR3 length is 11 residues. CDR3 sequence (DNA): TGCGCCAGCAGCTTGGGCTACGAGCAGTACTTC. Translating it yields CASSLGYEQYF. The variable domain in full, with the rest retrieved from reference TRBV5-1 and TRBJ2-7, is KAGVTQTPRYLIKTRGQQVTLSCSPISGHRSVSWYQQTPGQGLQFLFEYFSETQRNKGNFPGRFSGRQFSNSRSEMNVSTLELGDSALYLCASSLGYEQYFGPGTRLTVT.

The chain is built from TRBV27 and TRBJ2-2, with a tentative D call TRBD2 (5 bases). The CDR3 runs to 14 residues. Germline V CDR1 and CDR2: MNHEY, SMNVEV (reference sequence). The CDR3 spells CASRVSSGTGELFF. In nucleotides, the CDR3 is TGTGCATCGAGGGTCTCCTCGGGCACCGGGGAGCTGTTTTTT.

V gene TRBV30 combines with J gene TRBJ2-6; TRBD1 or TRBD2 may be the D gene (5 bases each). V dropped 0 bases and J dropped 10 bases, with 10 bases sitting between them. CDR3 length equals 13 residues. Looked up from germline, CDR1 is GTSNPN and CDR2 is SVGIG (reference sequence). CDR3 region: CAWSVQEANVLTF. DNA for the CDR3: TGTGCCTGGAGTGTACAGGAGGCAAACGTCCTGACTTTC.

The rearrangement uses TRBV4-1 and TRBJ1-5; TRBD1 matches 7 bases. Trimming took 0 bases from V and 6 from J; bases not matched to a gene: 17. Germline CDR1 reads MGHRA; CDR2 reads YSYEKL. The CDR3 is made up of 19 amino acids. CDR3 coding DNA: TGCGCCAGCAGCCAAGATTCCCCACAGGGGACTTATAGATTTCAGCCCCAGCATTTT. The encoded protein is CASSQDSPQGTYRFQPQHF.

On this clone itself: In the same sample, other DNA sequences code for this CDR3. The chain uses TRBV28 and TRBJ2-4, with D perhaps TRBD1 (5 bases). In germline, CDR1 is MDHEN, CDR2 SYDVKM. This CDR3 has 14 residues. Trimming pared 3 bases from V and 0 bases from J, leaving 6 bases between. The DNA of the CDR3 is TGTGCCAGCAGTTTTCAGGGAGCCAAAAACATTCAGTACTTC. Its protein is CASSFQGAKNIQYF. The full variable domain, with the rest looked up from reference TRBV28 and TRBJ2-4, is DVKVTQSSRYLVKRTGEKVFLECVQDMDHENMFWYRQDPGLGLRLIYFSYDVKMKEKGDIPEGYSVSREKKERFSLILESASTNQTSMYLCASSFQGAKNIQYFGAGTRLSVL.

In this sample, this clone turned up once. The chain links TRBV10-3 to TRBJ1-5; maybe TRBD1 (5 bases). The germline V and J ends were trimmed by 5 bases and 4 bases, with 9 bases remaining between them. Germline values: CDR1 ENHRY, CDR2 SYGVKD. The length of the CDR3 is 13 residues. The CDR3 DNA follows: TGTGCCATCAGTATCCAGGGAAATCAGCCCCAGCATTTT. Protein: CAISIQGNQPQHF.

This chain joins TRBV4-1 and TRBJ2-7; either TRBD1 or TRBD2 may fit D (5 bases each). The CDR3 totals 15 residues. V was shortened by 1 base and J by 5 bases, with 15 bases between the two germline ends. Germline V CDR1 and CDR2: MGHRA, YSYEKL. CDR3 protein: CASSQGSGPYDEQYF. The DNA for the CDR3 is TGCGCCAGCAGCCAAGGTTCGGGACCCTACGACGAGCAGTACTTC.

J is TRBJ2-7 and V is TRBV19, with D unclear. The CDR3 totals 16 residues. V lost 4 bases, J lost 6 bases, and 22 bases lay in between. In germline, CDR1 is LNHDA, CDR2 SQIVND (reference sequence). The CDR3 bases are TGTGCCAGTAGTAAATCGGCCGGGCCCTGGGGTTTCGAGCAGTACTTC. It specifies CASSKSAGPWGFEQYF. Variable domain in full (rest from reference TRBV19 and TRBJ2-7): DGGITQSPKYLFRKEGQNVTLSCEQNLNHDAMYWYRQDPGQGLRLIYYSQIVNDFQKGDIAEGYSVSREKKESFPLTVTSAQKNPTAFYLCASSKSAGPWGFEQYFGPGTRLTVT.

The V and J genes are TRBV7-9 and TRBJ2-5; 10 nucleotides line up with TRBD2. Germline V gene sequence: CDR1 SEHNR, CDR2 FQNEAQ (reference sequence). V shed 2 bases and J 5 bases; nucleotides not matched to a gene: 11. CDR3 length: 17 amino acids. The CDR3 DNA sequence: TGTGCCAGCAGCTTAAGCCGAGCGGGGGGGCCTGGGGAGACCCAGTACTTC. Translated, it gives CASSLSRAGGPGETQYF.

This rearrangement joins TRBV11-2 to TRBJ1-5, with no clear D. The CDR3 is 12 amino acids. Trimming removed 5 bases at V and 5 bases at J, with 7 bases between. In germline, CDR1 is SGHAT, CDR2 FQNNGV. The CDR3 DNA reads as TGTGCCAGCAGCGATTCTGATCAGCCCCAGCATTTT. Amino acid sequence: CASSDSDQPQHF.

This chain joins TRBV18 and TRBJ1-1; the D is unclear. Per the germline V gene, CDR1 is KGHSH and CDR2 is LQKENI. This CDR3 comprises 14 residues. Trimming shortened V by 3 bases and J by 7 bases, and 15 bases separated the two germline ends. As DNA, the CDR3 is TGTGCCAGCTCACCGGTAGAGACGCGCAATGAAGCTTTCTTT. This codes for CASSPVETRNEAFF.

The chain employs TRBV19 and TRBJ1-2, with 8 nucleotides matching TRBD1. The CDR3 contains 13 residues. V lost 11 bases and J lost 4; bases outside the gene matches: 9. CDR1 and CDR2 (germline): LNHDA, SQIVND (reference sequence). The DNA for the CDR3 is TGTGCCTCCGGGACAGGTGAGGCCTATGGCTACACCTTC. It encodes CASGTGEAYGYTF.

The rearrangement joins TRBV18 to TRBJ1-1; D call uncertain. CDR1 is KGHSH, CDR2 LQKENI, per germline. V lost 3 bases and J lost 2, with 13 bases in between. The CDR3 loop spans 15 amino acids. The CDR3 DNA is TGTGCCAGCTCACCCCGCACCACAAAAAACACTGAAGCTTTCTTT. Translation: CASSPRTTKNTEAFF.